This passage covers 30 T cell receptor beta chains from one sample sequenced in a study of tumor-infiltrating lymphocytes in primary liver carcinoma. Using a constant-region primer together with ProtoScript II reverse transcriptase, TCR beta cDNA was made from 500 ng of total RNA. Each TCR beta library was derived from three nested multiplex PCR rounds that employed slightly modified ARM-PCR. Rounds one and two of PCR, each of roughly 10 cycles, were primed with TRBV1-TRBV30 forward primers and a C-beta reverse primer. TCRdb re-called the multiplex PCR reads with MiXCR, one entry per CDR3 protein. The repertoire has around 120,000 distinct CDR3 sequences, approximately 71% of them found once; the top ten carry around 8.1%. Without any cell sorting, about 19-32 mg of bulk tissue yielded co-extracted RNA and DNA. Sequenced: tumor-adjacent normal liver tissue. These TCRs come from a woman aged 60-75 years with primary liver carcinoma and hepatitis B virus infection.

Turning to this clonotype: Germline and junction disagree at one end, which may indicate a read error. The V call is TRBV24-1, the J call TRBJ2-1; D remains unclear. This CDR3 region has 13 residues. Germline CDR1 is KGHDR and CDR2 is SFDVKD. The CDR3: CTTSDPTILEQFF. The CDR3, as DNA: TGTACCACGAGTGATCCGACCATACTTGAGCAGTTCTTC.

Concerning this clonotype: A read error is possible here, since a much larger clone lies one base away. The CDR3 spells CASSGLWQGQSSYNEQYF. The CDR3 DNA reads TGTGCCAGCAGCGGACTCTGGCAAGGACAAAGCTCCTACAATGAGCAGTACTTC. This sequence joins TRBV7-9 and TRBJ2-1; either TRBD1 or TRBD2 may fit D (5 bases each). Judging by the DNA end, TRBJ2-7 fits better; the J call may be wrong. This CDR3 comprises 18 residues. CDR1 SEHNR and CDR2 FQNEAQ come from the germline V gene (reference sequence).

About this clonotype: The junction departs from germline at one end; a sequencing error may be responsible. V is TRBV4-1 and J is TRBJ2-2; 10 bases align to TRBD2. Per germline, CDR1 MGHRA and CDR2 YSYEKL. This CDR3 spans 17 amino acids. CDR3 bases: TGCGCCATCAGCCAAGGACAGCTAGCGGGAGTCGCCGGGGAGCTCTTTTTT. This encodes CAISQGQLAGVAGELFF.

This clonotype was observed many times. The chain uses TRBV5-5 and TRBJ2-1, with 7 bases fitting TRBD2. Germline-derived CDR1 and CDR2 are SGHKS and YYEKEE (reference sequence). This CDR3 region has 15 residues. V was clipped by 2 bases and J by 2 bases; unmatched bases: 4. CDR3 DNA sequence: TGTGCCAGCAGCTTAGGAGCGGGAACCTACAATGAGCAGTTCTTC. The encoded protein is CASSLGAGTYNEQFF.

This clonotype was observed a few times. The junction departs from germline at one end; a sequencing error may be responsible. This rearrangement joins TRBV5-6 to TRBJ2-1; D is undetermined. The CDR3 loop spans 12 amino acids. Germline CDR1 is SGHDT and CDR2 is YYEEEE. The DNA for the CDR3 is TGTGCCAGCAGCTTGATTCGCAATGAGCAGCTCTTC. Residues: CASSLIRNEQLF.

This clonotype was seen ten or more times. This chain uses TRBV2 with TRBJ2-1; TRBD1 might be the D (6 bases). Germline values: CDR1 SNHLY, CDR2 FYNNEI. The ends were cut back, 7 bases at V and 0 bases at J, with 13 bases in the middle. This CDR3 region has 15 residues. The CDR3, as DNA: TGTGCCAGCACCTCGGACAGTAGCTCCTACAATGAGCAGTTCTTC. Encoded protein: CASTSDSSSYNEQFF.

This clonotype appeared many times. The chain is built from TRBV29-1 and TRBJ2-2, with 7 bases that match TRBD2. Trimming took 6 bases from V and 1 from J; bases not matched to a gene: 5. The CDR3 is 14 residues long. The V gene's germline CDR1 is SQVTM and CDR2 ANQGSEA. The CDR3 DNA reads TGCAGCGTGGTGACTAGCATGAACACCGGGGAGCTGTTTTTT. Its protein product is CSVVTSMNTGELFF.

As regards this clonotype: Germline and junction disagree at one end, which may indicate a read error. This chain uses TRBV6-7 with TRBJ1-2, with 9 positions matching TRBD1. TRBV6-7 is an ORF; its function is uncertain. CDR3 length: 15 amino acids. The CDR3 coding sequence is TGTACCAGCAGTGGGCACAGGGGGCTCACCTATGGCTACATCTTC. Amino acids: CTSSGHRGLTYGYIF.

This clonotype was detected ten times or more. CDR3 nucleotide sequence: TGTGCCATCAGGAGGCGAGCGGGAGAGACAGATACGCAGTATTTT. Protein: CAIRRRAGETDTQYF. V and J are TRBV10-3 and TRBJ2-3, with 8 nucleotides matching TRBD2. The CDR3 has 15 residues. Germline V gives CDR1 ENHRY, CDR2 SYGVKD. V lost 6 bases, J lost 3 bases, and 8 bases stayed unmatched.

Worth noting for this clonotype: A much bigger clone sits one base away, suggesting this may be a read error. V gene TRBV29-1 combines with J gene TRBJ2-7; D is perhaps TRBD1 or TRBD2 (7 bases each). The CDR3 is made up of 14 amino acids. Per the germline V gene, CDR1 is SQVTM and CDR2 is ANQGSEA. For the CDR3, the DNA is TGCAACGTTGAAGATGGGCAGGGGGGGTACGAGCAGTACTTC. Translated, it gives CNVEDGQGGYEQYF.

As concerns this clonotype: Sequence at one end of the junction differs from germline and may be a read error. The rearrangement links TRBV7-8 to TRBJ1-5; 8 bases line up with TRBD1. The CDR3 is made up of 16 amino acids. Germline V gives CDR1 SGHVS, CDR2 FQNEAQ. The CDR3 protein is CASSVDAGGYGGPQHF. CDR3 bases: TGTGCAAGCAGCGTAGATGCAGGGGGCTATGGAGGGCCCCAGCATTTT. The entire variable domain, with the rest obtained from reference TRBV7-8 and TRBJ1-5, is as follows: GAGVSQSPRYKVAKRGQDVALRCDPISGHVSLFWYQQALGQGPEFLTYFQNEAQLDKSGLPSDRFFAERPEGSVSTLKIQRTQQEDSAVYLCASSVDAGGYGGPQHFGDGTRLSIL.

Note on this clonotype: Mismatch with germline at one junction end may stem from a read error. The rearrangement joins TRBV12-3 or TRBV12-4 to TRBJ1-1, with 9 positions matching TRBD1. The CDR3 is made up of 15 amino acids. CDR3 DNA: TGTGTCAGCAGTCGAAGAACAGGGGGCAACACTGTGGCTTTCTTT. It specifies CVSSRRTGGNTVAFF.

Concerning this clonotype: One end of the junction varies from germline; a read error may be responsible. The J gene is TRBJ1-1, the V gene TRBV12-3 or TRBV12-4; possibly TRBD1 for D (6 bases). CDR3 length: 14 amino acids. The CDR3: CASSLSQGRTVAFF. The DNA for the CDR3 is TGTGCCAGCAGCTTATCACAGGGTCGTACTGTAGCTTTCTTT.

V usage is TRBV7-8 and J usage is TRBJ1-5; D unclear. Deletions cut 8 bases from V and 5 bases from J, with 19 bases between. The CDR3 is 15 amino acids. Looked up from germline, CDR1 is SGHVS and CDR2 is FQNEAQ. CDR3: CASDLGPQAHQPQHF. The CDR3 DNA reads TGTGCCAGCGACTTAGGTCCCCAGGCGCATCAGCCCCAGCATTTT.

A remark on this clonotype: Possible read error: a much larger clone is one base away. This rearrangement joins TRBV6-1 to TRBJ2-7; no clear D. This CDR3 is built from 14 residues. From germline, CDR1 is MNHNS and CDR2 SASEGT. The CDR3 sequence is CANSSSPRSYEQYF. The CDR3 bases are TGTGCCAACAGTTCCTCGCCAAGGAGCTACGAGCAGTACTTC.

This chain links TRBV12-3 or TRBV12-4 with TRBJ1-5; tentatively, D is TRBD2 (6 bases). The DNA end is a closer match to TRBJ2-3, so the J assignment may be wrong. The CDR3 runs to 14 residues. CDR3: CASSLGGGNQPQYF. Here the CDR3 DNA reads TGTGCCAGCAGTTTAGGGGGAGGCAATCAGCCCCAGTATTTT.

The count of this clonotype is one. At one of its ends the junction is not consistent with the germline gene, which may arise from a read error. V gene TRBV9 combines with J gene TRBJ2-2; TRBD1 agrees at 10 bases. CDR3 length: 16 amino acids. Germline CDR1 is SGDLS and CDR2 is YYNGEE. The chain's CDR3 is CASIQIGDRGTGELFF. The CDR3 nucleotides read TGTGCCAGCATCCAAATAGGGGACAGGGGCACCGGGGAGCTGTTCTTT.

Turning to this clonotype: Given the absence of the conserved phenylalanine or tryptophan at the CDR3 end, a read error is likely. The V gene is TRBV6-1, the J gene TRBJ2-7, with D possibly being TRBD2 (5 bases). From germline, CDR1 is MNHNS and CDR2 SASEGT. This CDR3 contains 15 residues. The V end lost 7 bases, the J end lost 0 bases, and 16 bases lay between the germline ends. CDR3 sequence reads: CASTENGKSSYEQYI. The CDR3 DNA reads as TGTGCCAGCACCGAGAACGGGAAGAGCTCCTACGAGCAGTACATC.

The chain has TRBV12-3 or TRBV12-4 and TRBJ1-5, with unresolved D. This CDR3 has 13 residues. The CDR3 DNA reads as TGTACTAGCAGTCTAGCGCGGGATCAGCCCCAGCATTTT. Protein sequence: CTSSLARDQPQHF.

This clonotype was recorded many times. The V and J genes are TRBV6-5 and TRBJ2-1; the D gene is possibly TRBD2 (6 bases). CDR1 and CDR2 from the germline V gene are MNHEY and SVGAGI. The CDR3 contains 13 residues. Trimming removed 6 bases at V and 4 bases at J, with 10 bases between. CDR3 region: CASSRSGYNEQFF. The CDR3 DNA follows: TGTGCCAGCAGCCGAAGCGGGTACAATGAGCAGTTCTTC.

The genes are TRBV2 and TRBJ1-2, with D perhaps matching TRBD1 (6 bases). Germline-derived CDR1 and CDR2 are SNHLY and FYNNEI. The CDR3 length is 13 residues. Trimming shortened V by 8 bases and J by 4 bases, and 14 bases separated the two germline ends. CDR3 loop: CASLDSLSYGYTF. In DNA form, the CDR3 reads TGTGCCAGCTTGGACAGCCTGAGCTATGGCTACACCTTC.

As to this clonotype: It may be a read error: a sequence one base away is much more abundant. The genes are TRBV30 and TRBJ1-1; D call uncertain. Germline V gene data show CDR1 as GTSNPN and CDR2 as SVGIG (reference sequence). Trimming took 0 bases from V and 5 from J, leaving 13 bases between them. This CDR3 has 14 residues. The CDR3 DNA is TGTGCCTGGAGTGTAGGGATACCGGGGACTGAAGCTTTCTTT. Protein sequence: CAWSVGIPGTEAFF.

A word on this clonotype: Relative to the germline gene, one junction end is altered; a read error may explain this. This chain uses TRBV12-5 with TRBJ2-1, with no clear D. The CDR3 extends over 13 amino acids. The germline V gene encodes CDR1 LGHNT and CDR2 FRNRAP. CDR3 DNA: TGTGCTAGTGGCCACAAGCTAAATGGTGAGCATTTCTTC. Its translation is CASGHKLNGEHFF.

A single count supports this clonotype. The rearrangement joins TRBV6-2 or TRBV6-3 to TRBJ1-1; TRBD1 matches at 8 bases. The junction had 10 bases not matched to a gene; V was cut back by 7 bases and J by 0 bases. This CDR3 is 16 amino acids long. Germline CDR1 MNHEY, CDR2 SVGEGT. The CDR3 is CASTPARGPMNTEAFF. DNA for the CDR3: TGTGCCAGCACTCCCGCCAGGGGGCCTATGAACACTGAAGCTTTCTTT.

This rearrangement joins TRBV28 to TRBJ2-5, with 7 bases aligning to TRBD2. In germline, CDR1 is MDHEN, CDR2 SYDVKM. The CDR3 sequence is 15 residues long. J was trimmed by 2 bases and V by 5 bases; bases with no gene match: 8. The CDR3 sequence is CASSPSTSVQETQYF. In DNA, the CDR3 is TGTGCCAGCAGTCCCAGTACTAGCGTACAAGAGACCCAGTACTTC.

Remarks on this clonotype: The germline gene is not matched at one end of the junction; a read error may be the cause. V and J are TRBV11-2 and TRBJ2-7, with D unresolved. This CDR3 has 12 amino acids. Germline loops: CDR1 SGHAT, CDR2 FQNNGV. CDR3 in DNA: TGTGCTAGCAGCCAGACAAGGTCCGATCGGTACTTC. Protein product: CASSQTRSDRYF.

On this clonotype: With a much larger clone just one base away, this may be a read error. The chain couples TRBV28 to TRBJ2-1, with D perhaps TRBD1 (5 bases). This CDR3 is 13 amino acids long. Germline lookup yields CDR1 MDHEN and CDR2 SYDVKM. Trimming left V 3 bases short and J 5 bases short, with 8 bases between. Here the CDR3 reads CASSLCRDNEQFF. CDR3 coding DNA: TGTGCCAGCAGTTTGTGCAGGGACAATGAGCAGTTCTTC.

On this clonotype itself: A read error may explain this, as a much larger clone is one base away. The chain recombines TRBV28 with TRBJ2-1; D may match TRBD1 or TRBD2 (5 bases each). The CDR3 extends over 14 amino acids. The V end was cut by 2 bases, the J end by 8 bases, with 13 bases between. CDR1 and CDR2 (germline): MDHEN, SYDVKM. The CDR3 is CASSLGGTYDEQFF. For the CDR3, the DNA is TGTGCCAGCAGTTTAGGGGGAACGTACGATGAGCAGTTCTTC.

For this clonotype: Just one base apart from a much larger clone, this may be a read error. The chain recombines TRBV5-1 with TRBJ2-1, with D hard to call. The CDR3 consists of 14 residues. From germline, CDR1 is SGHRS and CDR2 YFSETQ. CDR3 residues: CASSLSALYNKQFF. The CDR3 nucleotides read TGCGCCAGCAGCTTGTCGGCCCTATACAATAAGCAGTTCTTC. The full variable domain, in which reference TRBV5-1 and TRBJ2-1 provide the parts outside the CDR3, is KAGVTQTPRYLIKTRGQQVTLSCSPISGHRSVSWYQQTPGQGLQFLFEYFSETQRNKGNFPGRFSGRQFSNSRSEMNVSTLELGDSALYLCASSLSALYNKQFFGPGTRLTVL.

Note on this clonotype: A junction end diverges from the germline sequence, so it may reflect a read error. This sequence joins TRBV4-2 and TRBJ2-3, with 13 bases aligning to TRBD2. The CDR3 has 16 amino acids. Germline CDR1 is LGHNA and CDR2 is YNFKEQ. CDR3 bases: TGTGCCAGCATCCCTCGGACTAGCGGGAGCACAGATACACAGTATTTT. Its translation: CASIPRTSGSTDTQYF.